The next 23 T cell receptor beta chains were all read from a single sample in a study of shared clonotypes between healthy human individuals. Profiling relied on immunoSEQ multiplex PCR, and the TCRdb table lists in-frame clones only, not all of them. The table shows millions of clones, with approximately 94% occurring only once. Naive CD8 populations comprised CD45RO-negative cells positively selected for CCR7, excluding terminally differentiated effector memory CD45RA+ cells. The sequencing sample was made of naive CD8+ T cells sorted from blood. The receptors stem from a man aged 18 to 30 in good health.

For the CDR3, the DNA is TGTGCCAGCAGCTTGGAACAACAGCCCTATGGCTACACCTTC. Translated: CASSLEQQPYGYTF. The chain uses TRBV5-4 and TRBJ1-2; no reliable D call. Germline-derived CDR1 and CDR2 are SGHNT and YYREEE (reference sequence). V was clipped by 0 bases and J by 4 bases, with 10 bases between them. This CDR3 spans 14 amino acids.

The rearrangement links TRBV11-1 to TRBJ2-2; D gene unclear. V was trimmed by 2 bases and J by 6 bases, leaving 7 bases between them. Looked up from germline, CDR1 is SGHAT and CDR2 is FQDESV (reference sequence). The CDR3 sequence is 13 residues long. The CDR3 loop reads CASSLINAGELFF. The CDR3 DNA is TGTGCCAGCAGCTTAATAAATGCCGGGGAGCTGTTTTTT.

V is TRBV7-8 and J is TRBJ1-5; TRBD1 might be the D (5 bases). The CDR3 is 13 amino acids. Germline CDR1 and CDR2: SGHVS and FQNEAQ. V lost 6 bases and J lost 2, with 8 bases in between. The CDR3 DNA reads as TGTGCCAGCAGTCAAGGGGGCAATCAGCCCCAGCATTTT. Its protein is CASSQGGNQPQHF.

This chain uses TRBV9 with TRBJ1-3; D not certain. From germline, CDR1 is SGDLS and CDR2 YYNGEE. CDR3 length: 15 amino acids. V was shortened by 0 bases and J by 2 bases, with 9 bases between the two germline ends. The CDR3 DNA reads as TGTGCCAGCAGCGTAGAAAACAGAACTGGAAACACCATATATTTT. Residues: CASSVENRTGNTIYF.

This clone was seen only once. Here the CDR3 reads CASRQGWNTEAFF. The CDR3, as DNA: TGTGCCAGCAGACAGGGGTGGAACACTGAAGCTTTCTTT. The chain joins TRBV7-9 to TRBJ1-1; 7 positions agree with TRBD1. Germline V gives CDR1 SEHNR, CDR2 FQNEAQ (reference sequence). The CDR3 runs 13 residues. V shed 6 bases and J 1 base; nucleotides not matched to a gene: 2. The variable domain in full, with the rest retrieved from reference TRBV7-9 and TRBJ1-1, is DTGVSQNPRHKITKRGQNVTFRCDPISEHNRLYWYRQTLGQGPEFLTYFQNEAQLEKSRLLSDRFSAERPKGSFSTLEIQRTEQGDSAMYLCASRQGWNTEAFFGQGTRLTVV.

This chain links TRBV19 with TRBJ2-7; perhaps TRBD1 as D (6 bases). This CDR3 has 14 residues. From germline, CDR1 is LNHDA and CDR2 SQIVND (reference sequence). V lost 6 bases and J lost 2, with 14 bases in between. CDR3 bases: TGTGCCAGTAGCACAGGGATCGTCGCCTACGAGCAGTACTTC. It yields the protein CASSTGIVAYEQYF. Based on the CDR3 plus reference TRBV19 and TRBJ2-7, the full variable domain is DGGITQSPKYLFRKEGQNVTLSCEQNLNHDAMYWYRQDPGQGLRLIYYSQIVNDFQKGDIAEGYSVSREKKESFPLTVTSAQKNPTAFYLCASSTGIVAYEQYFGPGTRLTVT.

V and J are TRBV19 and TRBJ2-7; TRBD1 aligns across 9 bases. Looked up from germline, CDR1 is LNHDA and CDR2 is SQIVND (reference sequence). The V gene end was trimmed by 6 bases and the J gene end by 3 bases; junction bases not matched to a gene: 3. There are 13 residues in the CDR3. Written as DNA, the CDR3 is TGTGCCAGTAGCGAGACAGGGGGCTACGAGCAGTACTTC. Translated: CASSETGGYEQYF.

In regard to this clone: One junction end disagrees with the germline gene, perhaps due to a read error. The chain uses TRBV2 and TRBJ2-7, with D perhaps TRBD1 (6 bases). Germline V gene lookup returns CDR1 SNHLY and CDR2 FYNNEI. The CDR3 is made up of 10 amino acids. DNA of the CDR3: TGTGCCAGCAGAGATAACAGGGCGGGCTTC. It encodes CASRDNRAGF.

The CDR3 DNA reads TGTGCCAGCAGCCCCCCCAAGCACATGAACACTGAAGCTTTCTTT. Translation gives CASSPPKHMNTEAFF. The V gene is TRBV7-9, the J gene TRBJ1-1; D is undetermined. The CDR3 spans 15 residues. Germline-derived CDR1 and CDR2 are SEHNR and FQNEAQ (reference sequence). V lost 5 bases and J 0 bases, leaving 13 bases between the germline ends.

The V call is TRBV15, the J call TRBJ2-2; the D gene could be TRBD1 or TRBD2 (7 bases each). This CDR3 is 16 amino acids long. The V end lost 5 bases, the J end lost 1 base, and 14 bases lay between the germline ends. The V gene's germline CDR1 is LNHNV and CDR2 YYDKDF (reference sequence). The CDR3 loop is CATSLDREGNTGELFF. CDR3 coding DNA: TGTGCCACCAGCTTAGACAGGGAGGGGAACACCGGGGAGCTGTTTTTT.

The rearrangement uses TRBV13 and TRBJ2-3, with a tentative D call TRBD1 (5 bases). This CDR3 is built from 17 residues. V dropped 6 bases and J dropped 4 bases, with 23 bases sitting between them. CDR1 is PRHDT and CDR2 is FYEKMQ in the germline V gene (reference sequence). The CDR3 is CASRSNRPKGNPDTQYF. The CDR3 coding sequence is TGTGCCAGCAGATCAAACAGGCCCAAGGGGAACCCAGATACGCAGTATTTT.

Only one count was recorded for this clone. The CDR3 bases are TGTGCCAGCAGCCCCATTACCGGGGAGCACAATGAGCAGTTCTTC. Translated, it gives CASSPITGEHNEQFF. The genes are TRBV7-9 and TRBJ2-1; possible D gene TRBD2, 5 bases. Trimming removed 5 bases from V and 5 bases from J, with 16 bases in between. This CDR3 is 15 amino acids long. CDR1 SEHNR and CDR2 FQNEAQ come from the germline V gene (reference sequence).

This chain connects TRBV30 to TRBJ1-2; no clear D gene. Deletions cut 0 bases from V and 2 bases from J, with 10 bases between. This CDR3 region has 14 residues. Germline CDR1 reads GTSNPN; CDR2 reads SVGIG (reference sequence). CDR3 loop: CAWSVGSLNYGYTF. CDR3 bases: TGTGCCTGGAGTGTGGGGAGTTTAAACTATGGCTACACCTTC.

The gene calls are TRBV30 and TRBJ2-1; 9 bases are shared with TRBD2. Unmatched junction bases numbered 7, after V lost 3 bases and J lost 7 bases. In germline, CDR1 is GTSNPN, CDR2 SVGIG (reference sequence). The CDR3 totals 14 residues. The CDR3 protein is CAWSASGRRNEQFF. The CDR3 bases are TGTGCCTGGAGCGCGAGCGGGAGGAGAAATGAGCAGTTCTTC.

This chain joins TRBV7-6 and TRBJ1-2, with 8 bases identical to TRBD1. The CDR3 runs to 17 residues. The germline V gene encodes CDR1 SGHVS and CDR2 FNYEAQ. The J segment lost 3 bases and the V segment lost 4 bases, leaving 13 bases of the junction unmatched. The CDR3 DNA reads TGTGCCAGCAGCTCCTATGGACAGGGATCCCCCGACTATGGCTACACCTTC. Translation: CASSSYGQGSPDYGYTF.

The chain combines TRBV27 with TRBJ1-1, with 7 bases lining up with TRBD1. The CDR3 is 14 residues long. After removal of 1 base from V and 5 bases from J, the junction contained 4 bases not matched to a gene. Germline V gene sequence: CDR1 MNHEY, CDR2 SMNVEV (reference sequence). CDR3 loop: CASSLLQGGTEAFF. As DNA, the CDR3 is TGTGCCAGCAGTTTATTGCAGGGGGGGACTGAAGCTTTCTTT.

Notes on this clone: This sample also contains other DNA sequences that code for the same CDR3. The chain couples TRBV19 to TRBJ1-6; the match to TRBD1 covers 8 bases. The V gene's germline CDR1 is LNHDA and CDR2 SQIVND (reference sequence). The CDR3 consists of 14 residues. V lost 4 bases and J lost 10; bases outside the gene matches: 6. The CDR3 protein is CASSTGTGRSPLHF. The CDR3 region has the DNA TGTGCCAGTAGTACTGGGACAGGCCGATCACCCCTCCACTTT. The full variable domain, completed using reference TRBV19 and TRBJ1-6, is DGGITQSPKYLFRKEGQNVTLSCEQNLNHDAMYWYRQDPGQGLRLIYYSQIVNDFQKGDIAEGYSVSREKKESFPLTVTSAQKNPTAFYLCASSTGTGRSPLHFGNGTRLTVT.

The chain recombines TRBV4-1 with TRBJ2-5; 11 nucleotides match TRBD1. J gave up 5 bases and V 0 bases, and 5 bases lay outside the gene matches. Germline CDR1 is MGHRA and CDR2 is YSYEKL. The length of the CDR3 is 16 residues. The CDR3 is CASSQETDRGLETQYF. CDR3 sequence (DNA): TGCGCCAGCAGCCAAGAAACGGACAGGGGGCTGGAGACCCAGTACTTC.

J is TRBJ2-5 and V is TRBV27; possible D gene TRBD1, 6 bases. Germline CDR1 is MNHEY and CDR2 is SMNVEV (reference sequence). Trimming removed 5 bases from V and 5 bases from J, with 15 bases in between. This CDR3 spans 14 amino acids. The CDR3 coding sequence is TGTGCCAGCAGTCCTCAGGGACACGGCGAGACCCAGTACTTC. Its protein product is CASSPQGHGETQYF.

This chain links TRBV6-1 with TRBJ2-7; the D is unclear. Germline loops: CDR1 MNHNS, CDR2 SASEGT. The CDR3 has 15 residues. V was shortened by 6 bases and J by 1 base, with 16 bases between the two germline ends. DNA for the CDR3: TGTGCCAGCAGCGTAGGACGGCTTTTTTCCTACGAGCAGTACTTC. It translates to CASSVGRLFSYEQYF.

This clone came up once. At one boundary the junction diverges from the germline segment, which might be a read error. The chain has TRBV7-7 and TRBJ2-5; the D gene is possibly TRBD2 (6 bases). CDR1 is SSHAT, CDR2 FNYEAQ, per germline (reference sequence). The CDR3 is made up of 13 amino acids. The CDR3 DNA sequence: TGTGCTAGCAGCCTTAGGGGCAGGGAGGACCAGTACTTC. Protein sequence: CASSLRGREDQYF.

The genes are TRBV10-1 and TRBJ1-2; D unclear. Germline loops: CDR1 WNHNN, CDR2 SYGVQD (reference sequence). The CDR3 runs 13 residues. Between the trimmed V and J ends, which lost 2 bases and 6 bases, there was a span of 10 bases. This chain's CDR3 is CASSEKGGDGYTF. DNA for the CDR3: TGCGCCAGCAGTGAGAAGGGCGGGGATGGCTACACCTTC.

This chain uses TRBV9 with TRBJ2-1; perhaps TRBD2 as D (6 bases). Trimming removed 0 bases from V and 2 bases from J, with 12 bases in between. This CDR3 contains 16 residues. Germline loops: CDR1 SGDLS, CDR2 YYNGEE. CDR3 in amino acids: CASSVASGSPYNEQFF. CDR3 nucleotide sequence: TGTGCCAGCAGCGTAGCATCCGGGAGCCCCTACAATGAGCAGTTCTTC.